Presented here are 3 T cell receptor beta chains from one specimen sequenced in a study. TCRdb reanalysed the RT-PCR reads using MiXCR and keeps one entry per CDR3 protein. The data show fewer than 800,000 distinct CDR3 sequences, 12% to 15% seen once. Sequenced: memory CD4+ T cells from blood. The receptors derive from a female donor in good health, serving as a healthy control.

As DNA, the CDR3 is TGTGCCAGCAGTTACGACCGAGCGGAAACGACTGAAGCTTTCTTT. It codes for CASSYDRAETTEAFF. The gene calls are TRBV6-5 and TRBJ1-1; D is unresolved. CDR3 size: 15 residues. With 2 bases removed from V and 5 bases from J, the gap between germline ends came to 15 bases. In germline, CDR1 is MNHEY, CDR2 SVGAGI.

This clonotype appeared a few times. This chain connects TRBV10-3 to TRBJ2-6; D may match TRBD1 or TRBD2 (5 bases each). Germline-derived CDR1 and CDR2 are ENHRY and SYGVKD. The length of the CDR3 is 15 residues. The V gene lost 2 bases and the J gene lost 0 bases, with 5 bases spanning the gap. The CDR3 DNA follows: TGTGCCATCAGTGAGGGGGGCTCTGGGGCCAACGTCCTGACTTTC. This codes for CAISEGGSGANVLTF.

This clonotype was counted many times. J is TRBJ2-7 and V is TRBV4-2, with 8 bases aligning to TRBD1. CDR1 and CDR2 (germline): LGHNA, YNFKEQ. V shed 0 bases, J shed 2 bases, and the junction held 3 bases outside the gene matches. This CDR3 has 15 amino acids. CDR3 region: CASSQDRQGTYEQYF. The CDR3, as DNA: TGTGCCAGCAGCCAAGATCGACAGGGGACCTACGAGCAGTACTTC.